The 20 T cell receptor beta chains presented below share a single source sample, sequenced in a study of blood T cells in healthy people across ages. Next came a second PCR, run for about 6 to 11 cycles, which used a sample-barcoded 5' primer along with a J-beta primer mix. TCRdb independently ran MiXCR on the 5' RACE reads; one entry per CDR3 protein. Altogether over 450,000 distinct CDR3 sequences are present, around 24% being singletons, with the ten largest covering roughly 9.4%. This sample also appeared in a second study, on T cells of mothers and their children.

The specimen sequenced was blood. These receptors were collected from a boy aged 5-17 years in good health.

This clonotype was seen a few times. The gene calls are TRBV24-1 and TRBJ2-5; either TRBD1 or TRBD2 may supply D (5 bases each). Germline-derived CDR1 and CDR2 are KGHDR and SFDVKD. This CDR3 is built from 16 residues. With 4 bases removed from V and 5 bases from J, the gap between germline ends came to 19 bases. The CDR3, as DNA: TGTGCCACCAGTGACCCGGGACCATCCATAGGGGAGACCCAGTACTTC. It yields the protein CATSDPGPSIGETQYF.

V and J are TRBV2 and TRBJ2-3; 7 nucleotides match TRBD1. The germline V gene has CDR1 SNHLY and CDR2 FYNNEI. With V trimmed by 5 bases and J by 5 bases, 13 bases remained unmatched. This CDR3 is 16 amino acids long. The CDR3 nucleotides are TGTGCCAGCAGTCTCCGACAGGGACGAGGGGGAGATACGCAGTATTTT. Its protein product is CASSLRQGRGGDTQYF.

V and J are TRBV12-3 or TRBV12-4 and TRBJ2-3; 7 nucleotides line up with TRBD2. This CDR3 is built from 15 residues. V trimming: 2 bases; J trimming: 4 bases; junction bases outside the gene matches: 6. The CDR3 bases are TGTGCCAGCAGTTTACGGCGGGAGCCCCCAGATACGCAGTATTTT. Protein product: CASSLRREPPDTQYF.

This clonotype was seen a few times. The V call is TRBV4-3, the J call TRBJ1-1; TRBD1 matches at 7 bases. With 3 bases clipped from V and 1 base from J, the junction kept 5 bases outside the gene matches. The CDR3 runs 15 residues. From germline, CDR1 is LGHNA and CDR2 YSLEER. The CDR3 region is CASSHDRDGNTEAFF. CDR3 DNA: TGCGCCAGCAGCCATGACAGGGACGGGAACACTGAAGCTTTCTTT.

This clonotype was detected only a few times. The CDR3 loop is CASSREVPNYGYTF. DNA of the CDR3: TGCGCCAGCAGCCGGGAGGTACCTAACTATGGCTACACCTTC. V is TRBV4-3 and J is TRBJ1-2; D is unclear. CDR3 length: 14 amino acids. The germline V and J ends were trimmed by 4 bases and 0 bases, with 9 bases remaining between them. CDR1 LGHNA and CDR2 YSLEER come from the germline V gene.

In the case of this clonotype: At one of its ends the junction is not consistent with the germline gene, which may arise from a read error. CDR3 sequence reads: CASSLTVGNAIYF. DNA for the CDR3: TGTGCCAGCAGTCTGACAGTTGGAAACGCCATATATTTT. J is TRBJ1-3 and V is TRBV2; weak D call: TRBD1 (5 bases). Germline-derived CDR1 and CDR2 are SNHLY and FYNNEI. The CDR3 has 13 amino acids.

V gene TRBV5-6 combines with J gene TRBJ2-7, with D possibly TRBD1 on 5 matching bases. This CDR3 spans 14 amino acids. From germline, CDR1 is SGHDT and CDR2 YYEEEE. Trimming took off 0 bases at V and 5 bases at J, with 12 bases between the two ends. This chain's CDR3 is CASSLETESNEQYF. CDR3 DNA sequence: TGTGCCAGCAGCTTGGAGACAGAGTCCAACGAGCAGTACTTC.

The chain links TRBV4-3 to TRBJ1-5; D gene unclear. Germline V gives CDR1 LGHNA, CDR2 YSLEER. The CDR3 is 16 amino acids. The V gene lost 0 bases and the J gene lost 2 bases, with 11 bases spanning the gap. In DNA form, the CDR3 reads TGCGCCAGCAGCCAAGATAGGGAGGAAGGCAATCAGCCCCAGCATTTT. Translated: CASSQDREEGNQPQHF.

V gene TRBV18 combines with J gene TRBJ2-1; 8 nucleotides agree with TRBD1. The CDR3 covers 16 residues. Germline values: CDR1 KGHSH, CDR2 LQKENI. V lost 0 bases and J lost 9; bases outside the gene matches: 10. CDR3 sequence: CASSPPGQGLRGEQFF. The CDR3 nucleotides read TGTGCCAGCTCACCACCCGGACAGGGCCTTAGGGGTGAGCAGTTCTTC.

This clonotype has just a few counts. In nucleotides, the CDR3 is TGCGCCAGCAGCTGGAGGGCCGTCACCGGGGAGCTGTTTTTT. It yields the protein CASSWRAVTGELFF. The chain is built from TRBV5-1 and TRBJ2-2, with D maybe TRBD2 (6 bases). The CDR3 is 14 residues long. Germline V gene lookup returns CDR1 SGHRS and CDR2 YFSETQ. V shed 3 bases and J shed 4 bases, with 10 bases lying between them.

This clonotype turned up a few times. Here the CDR3 reads CASSLAKGSEQYF. The DNA for the CDR3 is TGTGCCAGCAGCTTAGCGAAGGGGTCCGAGCAGTACTTC. V is TRBV7-9 and J is TRBJ2-5; weak D call: TRBD1 (5 bases). The DNA end is a closer match to TRBJ2-7, so the J assignment may be wrong. Germline lookup yields CDR1 SEHNR and CDR2 FQNEAQ (reference sequence). The length of the CDR3 is 13 residues.

This clonotype was seen only a few times. V and J are TRBV13 and TRBJ2-5, with 10 bases aligning to TRBD1. The end of the DNA aligns better with TRBJ2-7, so the J call may be wrong. This CDR3 has 16 amino acids. The germline V gene has CDR1 PRHDT and CDR2 FYEKMQ (reference sequence). CDR3 region: CASSFRPGQGYHEQYF. CDR3 nucleotides: TGTGCCAGCAGCTTCAGACCGGGACAGGGGTACCACGAGCAGTACTTC.

As to this clonotype: The junction departs from the called germline gene at one end, perhaps through a read error. This sequence joins TRBV7-9 and TRBJ2-5, with no clear D. Germline CDR1 and CDR2: SEHNR and FQNEAQ (reference sequence). The CDR3 is made up of 14 amino acids. CDR3 region: CASSSVLLQETQYF. Here the CDR3 DNA reads TGTGCCAGTAGCTCGGTTCTACTCCAAGAGACCCAGTACTTC.

V usage is TRBV28 and J usage is TRBJ1-5; D is possibly TRBD1 (5 bases). Germline assignment: CDR1 MDHEN and CDR2 SYDVKM. The CDR3 extends over 15 amino acids. V shed 4 bases and J shed 1 base, with 11 bases lying between them. The CDR3 is CASSSQGGSNQPQHF. CDR3 nucleotides: TGTGCCAGCAGTTCCCAGGGCGGGAGCAATCAGCCCCAGCATTTT.

On this clonotype itself: The conserved closing phenylalanine or tryptophan is absent in this CDR3, likely reflecting a read error. V gene TRBV2 combines with J gene TRBJ2-7; D is ambiguous. CDR3 length: 16 residues. Germline V gene sequence: CDR1 SNHLY, CDR2 FYNNEI. V was pared by 4 bases and J by 3 bases, with 19 bases between. The DNA of the CDR3 is TGTGCCAGCAGTGTACTGGGAATTTCCATAGACTACGAGCAGTACCTC. This gives the protein CASSVLGISIDYEQYL.

The chain uses TRBV4-1 and TRBJ2-4, with D tentatively TRBD1 (6 bases). V lost 6 bases and J lost 2, with 17 bases in between. Per the germline V gene, CDR1 is MGHRA and CDR2 is YSYEKL. The CDR3 has 16 residues. The CDR3 DNA follows: TGCGCCAGCAGTACCCCGGGACACCTCTCCAAAAACATTCAGTACTTC. Protein product: CASSTPGHLSKNIQYF.

The chain links TRBV29-1 to TRBJ2-3; no definite D call. Germline V gene sequence: CDR1 SQVTM, CDR2 ANQGSEA. The CDR3 extends over 14 amino acids. V lost 1 base to trimming and J lost 5 bases, with 13 bases between them. The DNA of the CDR3 is TGCAGCGTTGAAGGGCTCTCGCGCGGAGATACGCAGTATTTT. It specifies CSVEGLSRGDTQYF.

V and J are TRBV28 and TRBJ2-5, with D maybe TRBD1 (6 bases). Germline V gives CDR1 MDHEN, CDR2 SYDVKM. With 4 bases removed from V and 2 bases from J, the gap between germline ends came to 14 bases. This CDR3 has 15 residues. CDR3 sequence: CASSYRALNQETQYF. As DNA, the CDR3 is TGTGCCAGCAGTTACAGGGCCCTAAATCAAGAGACCCAGTACTTC.

In this sample, this clonotype turned up a few times. The chain joins TRBV7-9 to TRBJ2-5, with D maybe TRBD2 (6 bases). The CDR3 loop spans 15 amino acids. With 3 bases removed from V and 5 bases from J, the gap between germline ends came to 16 bases. CDR1 and CDR2 (germline): SEHNR, FQNEAQ (reference sequence). CDR3 bases: TGTGCCAGCAGCTTCCCGGGCCCAGGAGGGGAGACCCAGTACTTC. Translating gives CASSFPGPGGETQYF.

V is TRBV7-8 and J is TRBJ2-5, with D perhaps TRBD1 (5 bases). V was clipped by 3 bases and J by 0 bases, with 17 bases between them. Germline values: CDR1 SGHVS, CDR2 FQNEAQ. This CDR3 spans 17 amino acids. The CDR3 loop is CASSFTLLQGNQETQYF. The CDR3 nucleotides read TGTGCCAGCAGCTTTACCCTACTCCAGGGCAACCAAGAGACCCAGTACTTC.